These T cell receptor beta chains were read from a single sample in a study of identical twins. Each CDR3 protein gets one entry after TCRdb re-called the 5' RACE reads with MiXCR. Here the sample spans 500,000 or so distinct CDR3 sequences, approximately 14% being singletons. The data also belong to a second study, concerning yellow fever vaccine responses in identical twins.

The sample consisted of CD4+ T cells sorted from blood. The source is a woman between 18 and 30 years old in good health. CDR3s include the opening cysteine and the closing phenylalanine or tryptophan. D genes are given only for firm matches. Clone size appears in some rows only: once, few, many, or a class for an expanded clone.

few,TRBD2,TRBV20-1,TRBJ2-3,CSARDLREGRTDTQYF,TGCAGTGCTAGAGATCTGCGGGAGGGCCGCACAGATACGCAGTATTTT
NA,NA,TRBV7-6,TRBJ2-2,CASSLEFGELFF,TGTGCCAGCAGCTTAGAGTTCGGGGAGCTGTTTTTT
few,TRBD1,TRBV28,TRBJ1-5,CASRSGQVGNQPQHF,TGTGCCAGCAGGTCGGGACAGGTGGGCAATCAGCCCCAGCATTTT
NA,NA,TRBV6-1,TRBJ2-2,CASSDPTGTTNTGELFF,TGTGCCAGCAGTGACCCAACCGGGACGACGAACACCGGGGAGCTGTTTTTT
NA,TRBD2,TRBV7-2,TRBJ2-7,CASKRLAGSYEQYF,TGTGCCAGCAAGCGACTAGCGGGTTCCTACGAGCAGTACTTC
few,TRBD2,TRBV18,TRBJ2-3,CASSPSPGLAGGMSTDTQYF,TGTGCCAGCTCACCATCACCGGGACTAGCGGGGGGTATGAGCACAGATACGCAGTATTTT
NA,NA,TRBV25-1,TRBJ2-3,CASSDVGSGSDTQYF,TGTGCCAGCAGTGACGTTGGGTCGGGTTCGGATACGCAGTATTTT
few,NA,TRBV24-1,TRBJ2-6,CATSNPRTGANVLTF,TGTGCCACCAGTAACCCGAGGACCGGGGCCAACGTCCTGACTTTC
NA,NA,TRBV11-2,TRBJ2-1,CASSEWTVYSEQFF,TGTGCCAGCAGCGAATGGACAGTGTACAGTGAGCAGTTCTTC
NA,NA,TRBV6-1,TRBJ2-1,CASSPQRGPGNEQFF,TGTGCCAGCAGCCCGCAACGGGGTCCCGGTAATGAGCAGTTCTTC
many,NA,TRBV29-1,TRBJ2-7,CSVEPDGTYEQYF,TGCAGCGTTGAACCCGACGGAACCTACGAGCAGTACTTC
NA,TRBD1,TRBV27,TRBJ1-5,CASSPRRTGHYSNQPQHF,TGTGCCAGCAGTCCCCGACGGACAGGGCATTATAGCAATCAGCCCCAGCATTTT
few,NA,TRBV28,TRBJ1-1,CASGEQGRGTEAFF,TGTGCCAGCGGTGAACAGGGAAGGGGCACTGAAGCTTTCTTT
few,TRBD2,TRBV28,TRBJ2-7,CASSPVGAGGHYEQYF,TGTGCCAGCAGTCCCGTGGGAGCGGGAGGCCACTACGAGCAGTACTTC
many,NA,TRBV24-1,TRBJ1-5,CATSDRKYQPQHF,TGTGCCACCAGTGACAGGAAATATCAGCCCCAGCATTTT
few,NA,TRBV7-2,TRBJ2-7,CASSLVFSGREQYF,TGTGCCAGCAGCTTAGTCTTCTCGGGGAGGGAGCAGTACTTC
few,TRBD1,TRBV19,TRBJ1-5,CASLRGTGVGQPQHF,TGTGCCAGCCTACGCGGAACAGGGGTTGGTCAGCCCCAGCATTTT
NA,NA,TRBV11-1,TRBJ1-2,CASSFRDTTFYGYTF,TGTGCCAGCAGCTTCCGGGACACTACCTTCTATGGCTACACCTTC
NA,NA,TRBV29-1,TRBJ2-2,CSVEPPRAGTGELFF,TGCAGCGTTGAACCGCCACGGGCGGGTACCGGGGAGCTGTTTTTT
few,TRBD1,TRBV5-1,TRBJ2-7,CASSLTGPTYEQYF,TGCGCCAGCAGCCTGACAGGGCCGACCTACGAGCAGTACTTC
NA,NA,TRBV20-1,TRBJ2-7,CSAREPRGGYEQYF,TGCAGTGCTAGAGAGCCCAGGGGAGGCTACGAGCAGTACTTC
many,NA,TRBV20-1,TRBJ2-1,CSASDSRSYNEQFF,TGCAGTGCTTCTGACAGCCGCTCCTACAATGAGCAGTTCTTC
few,NA,TRBV5-1,TRBJ2-3,CASSLAEGFSSTDTQYF,TGCGCCAGCAGCTTGGCGGAAGGGTTTAGTAGCACAGATACGCAGTATTTT
NA,TRBD1,TRBV5-1,TRBJ1-2,CASSSTGSYGYTF,TGCGCCAGCAGCTCGACAGGGTCTTATGGCTACACCTTC
NA,NA,TRBV5-1,TRBJ2-1,CASSSGLNEQFF,TGCGCCAGCAGCTCCGGGCTCAATGAGCAGTTCTTC
NA,NA,TRBV11-2,TRBJ2-7,CASSLVDSSYEQYF,TGTGCCAGCAGCCTTGTGGACAGCTCCTACGAGCAGTACTTC
NA,NA,TRBV20-1,TRBJ1-6,CSAKPRVSYNSPLHF,TGCAGTGCAAAGCCCAGGGTCAGCTATAATTCACCCCTCCACTTT
NA,NA,TRBV29-1,TRBJ2-1,CSVRSSAYNEQFF,TGCAGCGTCCGGTCTAGCGCGTACAATGAGCAGTTCTTC
NA,NA,TRBV6-1,TRBJ1-2,CASSPTGLESYGYTF,TGTGCCAGCAGTCCTACAGGGCTGGAAAGCTATGGCTACACCTTC
NA,NA,TRBV2,TRBJ1-5,CASSGERDPRYNQPQHF,TGTGCCAGCAGTGGAGAGCGGGACCCACGTTACAATCAGCCCCAGCATTTT
few,TRBD1,TRBV10-3,TRBJ2-5,CAISEWDGRGGRETQYF,TGTGCCATCAGTGAATGGGATGGACGAGGGGGCAGGGAGACCCAGTACTTC
many,TRBD1,TRBV7-8,TRBJ2-1,CASTKGQGRNEQFF,TGTGCCAGCACCAAAGGACAGGGGAGGAATGAGCAGTTCTTC
few,NA,TRBV7-2,TRBJ2-1,CASKYFDFEQFF,TGTGCCAGCAAGTATTTTGATTTTGAGCAGTTCTTC
many,NA,TRBV24-1,TRBJ2-3,CATSDPLGTDTQYF,TGTGCCACCAGTGACCCTCTAGGAACAGATACGCAGTATTTT
many,TRBD2,TRBV29-1,TRBJ2-1,CSVKGVWRGGGNEQFF,TGCAGCGTCAAAGGGGTTTGGCGGGGGGGAGGCAATGAGCAGTTCTTC